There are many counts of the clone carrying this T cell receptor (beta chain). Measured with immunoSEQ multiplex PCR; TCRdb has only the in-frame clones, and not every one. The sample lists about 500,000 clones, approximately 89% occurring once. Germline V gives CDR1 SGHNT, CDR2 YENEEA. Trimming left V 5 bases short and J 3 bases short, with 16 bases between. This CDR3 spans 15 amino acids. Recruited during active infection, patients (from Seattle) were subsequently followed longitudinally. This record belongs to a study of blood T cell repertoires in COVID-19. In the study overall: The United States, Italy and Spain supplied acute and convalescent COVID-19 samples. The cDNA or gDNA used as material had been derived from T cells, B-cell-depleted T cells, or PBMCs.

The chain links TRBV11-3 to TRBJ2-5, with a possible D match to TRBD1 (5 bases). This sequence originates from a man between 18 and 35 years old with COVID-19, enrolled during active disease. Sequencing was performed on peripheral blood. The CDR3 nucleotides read TGTGCCAGCAGCCCTACGACAGCACTTAAAGAGACCCAGTACTTC. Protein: CASSPTTALKETQYF.